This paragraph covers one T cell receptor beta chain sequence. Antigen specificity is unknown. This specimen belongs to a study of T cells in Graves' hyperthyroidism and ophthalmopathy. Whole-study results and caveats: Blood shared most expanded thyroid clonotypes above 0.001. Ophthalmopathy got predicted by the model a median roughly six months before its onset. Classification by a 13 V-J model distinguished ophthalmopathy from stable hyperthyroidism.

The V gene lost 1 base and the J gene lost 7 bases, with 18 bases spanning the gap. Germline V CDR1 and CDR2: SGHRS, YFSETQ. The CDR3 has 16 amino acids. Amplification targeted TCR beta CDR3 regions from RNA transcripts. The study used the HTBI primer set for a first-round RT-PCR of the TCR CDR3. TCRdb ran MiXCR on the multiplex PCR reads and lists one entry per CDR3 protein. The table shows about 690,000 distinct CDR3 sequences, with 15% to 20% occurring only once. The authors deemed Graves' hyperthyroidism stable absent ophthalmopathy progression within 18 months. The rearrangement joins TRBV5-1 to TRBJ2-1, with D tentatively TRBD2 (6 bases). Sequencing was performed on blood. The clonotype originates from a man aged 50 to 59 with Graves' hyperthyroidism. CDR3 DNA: TGCGCCAGCAGCTTGCTAAGGGACTCCGTGGATAATGAGCAGTTCTTC. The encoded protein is CASSLLRDSVDNEQFF.